Sequencing of this TCR beta chain was carried out in a study of blood T cell repertoires in COVID-19. Study overall: The United States, Italy and Spain provided the acute and convalescent COVID-19 samples. Sources were T cells, B-cell-depleted T cells, or PBMCs; the material itself was cDNA or gDNA.

In the authors' methods: Quantification of nucleated cells was approximated via reference gene primer amplification. Sequencing used immunoSEQ multiplex PCR; TCRdb keeps in-frame clones, though not all of them. V, J and clone size are taken as reported in that table, and D and trimming were inferred from the DNA itself. Of roughly 65,000 clones listed, about four fifths are singletons. The receptor's source is a human donor in a cohort sampled during active COVID-19. Specimen: peripheral blood.

The CDR3 nucleotides read TGTGCCAGCAGCAATACAGGGGGAACTGAAGCTTTCTTT. This translates into CASSNTGGTEAFF. The chain has TRBV28 and TRBJ1-1; 8 nucleotides agree with TRBD1. CDR1 MDHEN and CDR2 SYDVKM come from the germline V gene. The junction had 5 bases not matched to a gene; V was cut back by 6 bases and J by 5 bases. The CDR3 totals 13 residues. The whole variable domain, filled in from reference TRBV28 and TRBJ1-1, reads DVKVTQSSRYLVKRTGEKVFLECVQDMDHENMFWYRQDPGLGLRLIYFSYDVKMKEKGDIPEGYSVSREKKERFSLILESASTNQTSMYLCASSNTGGTEAFFGQGTRLTVV.